Below are 15 T cell receptor beta chains sequenced from a single sample in a study of vaccination effects on CD4 cells after COVID-19. These TCRs' antigens remain unknown. Clones were sequenced by immunoSEQ multiplex PCR, and TCRdb holds only the in-frame ones, with some missing. The data show 8,500 to 13,000 clones, with approximately 69% seen just once and approximately 24% held by the top ten. Sequencing in the ViraFEST assay came after antigen-specific CD4+ T cells had been expanded with viral peptide pools, which were used to stimulate PBMC. When around 10 days of culture had elapsed, CD4+ T cells were isolated. The sequenced sample was CD4+ T cells from PBMCs cultured with HCoV-229E spike peptides, obtained before COVID-19 vaccination. These receptors were collected from a human donor who received a COVID-19 vaccine.

The V call is TRBV11-2, the J call TRBJ1-6, with D possibly matching TRBD1 (5 bases). The V end lost 2 bases, the J end lost 0 bases, and 14 bases lay between the germline ends. Germline CDR1 and CDR2: SGHAT and FQNNGV. CDR3 length: 18 amino acids. Here the CDR3 reads CASSLRGPESSYNSPLHF. CDR3 nucleotide sequence: TGTGCCAGCAGCTTAAGGGGCCCCGAGAGCTCCTATAATTCACCCCTCCACTTT.

The rearrangement links TRBV7-8 to TRBJ1-3; D unresolved. The CDR3 has 16 amino acids. Germline CDR1 is SGHVS and CDR2 is FQNEAQ. The V end lost 2 bases, the J end lost 0 bases, and 11 bases lay between the germline ends. In DNA, the CDR3 is TGTGCCAGCAGCTTATTCCGGCAGTCCTCTGGAAACACCATATATTTT. This translates into CASSLFRQSSGNTIYF. Variable domain in full (rest from reference TRBV7-8 and TRBJ1-3): GAGVSQSPRYKVAKRGQDVALRCDPISGHVSLFWYQQALGQGPEFLTYFQNEAQLDKSGLPSDRFFAERPEGSVSTLKIQRTQQEDSAVYLCASSLFRQSSGNTIYFGEGSWLTVV.

This chain joins TRBV23-1 and TRBJ1-1; unclear D gene. TRBV23-1 is an open reading frame whose function is uncertain. The CDR3 consists of 14 residues. V was cut by 1 base and J by 7 bases, with 13 bases left in between. CDR3 sequence: CASSQFGKVGEAFF. CDR3 DNA: TGCGCCAGCAGTCAATTCGGGAAGGTTGGTGAAGCTTTCTTT.

This chain joins TRBV12-3 or TRBV12-4 and TRBJ1-2; D unclear. The V and J ends lost 7 bases and 4 bases respectively, with 13 bases between them. The CDR3 has 13 residues. The CDR3 loop is CASTNRGRYGYTF. CDR3 DNA: TGTGCCAGCACTAACAGAGGGCGCTATGGCTACACCTTC.

This chain uses TRBV4-1 with TRBJ1-2; D remains ambiguous. Germline CDR1 MGHRA, CDR2 YSYEKL. Trimming pared 0 bases from V and 3 bases from J, leaving 26 bases between. CDR3 length: 20 amino acids. CDR3 in DNA: TGCGCCAGCAGCCAAGATCTCCATTTTGGCGGGGAGAGGGCTTACTATGGCTACACCTTC. This encodes CASSQDLHFGGERAYYGYTF.

The V gene is TRBV2, the J gene TRBJ1-4; perhaps TRBD1 as D (5 bases). The CDR3 consists of 15 residues. V lost 4 bases and J lost 0, with 9 bases in between. Germline CDR1 reads SNHLY; CDR2 reads FYNNEI. The CDR3 sequence: CASSGQPATNEKLFF. The DNA for the CDR3 is TGTGCCAGCAGTGGACAGCCCGCAACTAATGAAAAACTGTTTTTT.

V gene TRBV6-5 combines with J gene TRBJ2-3, with D perhaps matching TRBD2 (6 bases). Between the trimmed V and J ends, which lost 2 bases and 8 bases, there was a span of 11 bases. The CDR3 has 13 amino acids. CDR1 MNHEY and CDR2 SVGAGI come from the germline V gene. The CDR3 DNA follows: TGTGCCAGCAGTTACGCGGGACTCGGTACGCAGTATTTT. It is translated as CASSYAGLGTQYF.

The chain joins TRBV5-5 to TRBJ2-2; the D is unclear. The V end lost 3 bases, the J end lost 1 base, and 7 bases lay between the germline ends. Germline CDR1 and CDR2: SGHKS and YYEKEE (reference sequence). The CDR3 loop spans 14 amino acids. The chain's CDR3 is CASSSFRNTGELFF. Written as DNA, the CDR3 is TGTGCCAGCAGCTCCTTCAGGAACACCGGGGAGCTGTTTTTT.

The CDR3 loop reads CASSLGGGMGEKLFF. The CDR3 DNA reads TGTGCCAGCAGCTTAGGAGGGGGGATGGGTGAAAAACTGTTTTTT. The chain recombines TRBV7-2 with TRBJ1-4; a weak D match, TRBD1 (6 bases). Germline CDR1 is SGHTA and CDR2 is FQGNSA. V lost 1 base and J lost 7, with 13 bases in between. The length of the CDR3 is 15 residues.

The J gene is TRBJ2-3, the V gene TRBV29-1; D could derive from TRBD1 or TRBD2 (6 bases each). Trimming cost V 6 bases and J 8 bases, with 15 bases left between them. The CDR3 is 12 amino acids. CDR1 SQVTM and CDR2 ANQGSEA come from the germline V gene. The CDR3 region is CSVGGQGITQYF. Written as DNA, the CDR3 is TGCAGCGTAGGGGGGCAGGGCATTACGCAGTATTTT.

The rearrangement links TRBV27 to TRBJ2-1; TRBD2 aligns across 13 bases. Germline loops: CDR1 MNHEY, CDR2 SMNVEV (reference sequence). V shed 3 bases and J 3 bases; nucleotides not matched to a gene: 2. The CDR3 runs to 16 residues. CDR3 nucleotides: TGTGCCAGCAGTTTCCGGACTAGCGGGAGCTACAATGAGCAGTTCTTC. Amino acid sequence: CASSFRTSGSYNEQFF.

V and J are TRBV27 and TRBJ2-7; D uncertain. With 4 bases removed from V and 3 bases from J, the gap between germline ends came to 10 bases. This CDR3 contains 13 residues. Germline V gene sequence: CDR1 MNHEY, CDR2 SMNVEV (reference sequence). The CDR3 sequence is CASSSSPFYEQYF. CDR3 coding DNA: TGTGCCAGCAGTTCCAGCCCGTTCTACGAGCAGTACTTC.

This clone was observed a few times. This chain joins TRBV30 and TRBJ2-3; no clear D gene. The germline gives CDR1 GTSNPN, CDR2 SVGIG (reference sequence). Trimming stripped 1 base from V and 4 bases from J, with 3 bases between. CDR3 length equals 11 residues. CDR3 nucleotides: TGTGCCTGGAGTGCCCCAGATACGCAGTATTTT. Translation gives CAWSAPDTQYF. Looking up the rest from reference TRBV30 and TRBJ2-3 gives the full variable domain: SQTIHQWPATLVQPVGSPLSLECTVEGTSNPNLYWYRQAAGRGLQLLFYSVGIGQISSEVPQNLSASRPQDRQFILSSKKLLLSDSGFYLCAWSAPDTQYFGPGTRLTVL.

This chain uses TRBV10-3 with TRBJ2-1, with no clear D. The CDR3 has 16 residues. Trimming took 1 base from V and 5 from J, leaving 15 bases between them. Germline V gene data show CDR1 as ENHRY and CDR2 as SYGVKD. The CDR3 sequence is CAISELGASDDNEQFF. The CDR3, as DNA: TGTGCCATCAGTGAGTTAGGAGCGTCAGACGACAATGAGCAGTTCTTC.

The genes are TRBV4-3 and TRBJ2-1, with 9 bases fitting TRBD2. Germline V gives CDR1 LGHNA, CDR2 YSLEER. This CDR3 is built from 16 residues. V trimming: 1 base; J trimming: 8 bases; junction bases outside the gene matches: 9. The CDR3 sequence: CASSQGSGGGADEQFF. The CDR3, as DNA: TGCGCCAGCAGCCAAGGATCTGGCGGGGGGGCCGATGAGCAGTTCTTC.